One sample yielded the 27 T cell receptor beta chains listed below, sequenced in a study of blood T cell repertoires in COVID-19. Here immunoSEQ multiplex PCR was the method, and the copy in TCRdb shows in-frame clones only, minus some. The repertoire holds about 160,000 clones, around 84% seen once, with approximately 3.3% in the top ten. The sequenced material came from peripheral blood. The receptors were gathered from a human donor with acute or convalescent COVID-19. The donor label of this sample is uncertain.

The chain carries TRBV19 and TRBJ1-5, with D possibly TRBD1 on 5 matching bases. The V end lost 3 bases, the J end lost 6 bases, and 12 bases lay between the germline ends. The CDR3 loop spans 14 amino acids. From germline, CDR1 is LNHDA and CDR2 SQIVND (reference sequence). CDR3 residues: CASSMFQGSQPQHF. The CDR3 coding sequence is TGTGCCAGTAGTATGTTTCAGGGAAGTCAGCCCCAGCATTTT.

This chain uses TRBV18 with TRBJ2-6, with 7 bases fitting TRBD1. The length of the CDR3 is 15 residues. Germline CDR1 and CDR2: KGHSH and LQKENI. J gave up 2 bases and V 4 bases, and 2 bases lay outside the gene matches. CDR3 sequence (DNA): TGTGCCAGCTCACGGCAGGGGGCTGGGGCCAACGTCCTGACTTTC. Protein product: CASSRQGAGANVLTF. Complete variable domain (other parts from reference TRBV18 and TRBJ2-6): NAGVMQNPRHLVRRRGQEARLRCSPMKGHSHVYWYRQLPEEGLKFMVYLQKENIIDESGMPKERFSAEFPKEGPSILRIQQVVRGDSAAYFCASSRQGAGANVLTFGAGSRLTVL.

The chain recombines TRBV9 with TRBJ2-5, with TRBD2 matching over 7 bases. This CDR3 is built from 15 residues. CDR1 and CDR2 from the germline V gene are SGDLS and YYNGEE. Germline trimming cut 0 bases from V and 5 bases from J; bases unmatched to any gene: 7. CDR3 region: CASSVVSGARETQYF. DNA for the CDR3: TGTGCCAGCAGCGTAGTGAGCGGGGCCCGGGAGACCCAGTACTTC. Looking up the rest from reference TRBV9 and TRBJ2-5 gives the full variable domain: DSGVTQTPKHLITATGQRVTLRCSPRSGDLSVYWYQQSLDQGLQFLIQYYNGEERAKGNILERFSAQQFPDLHSELNLSSLELGDSALYFCASSVVSGARETQYFGPGTRLLVL.

V usage is TRBV3-1 (or the pseudogene TRBV3-2) and J usage is TRBJ1-2, with D possibly TRBD1 on 6 matching bases. The germline V and J ends were trimmed by 2 bases and 6 bases, with 10 bases remaining between them. This CDR3 is built from 13 residues. Germline CDR1 and CDR2: LGHDT and YNNKEL (reference sequence). The DNA for the CDR3 is TGTGCCAGCAGCCAACAGGGGAGGGATGGCTACACCTTC. Translation: CASSQQGRDGYTF.

The rearrangement uses TRBV6-2 or TRBV6-3 and TRBJ2-2; maybe TRBD2 (5 bases). Germline V gene sequence: CDR1 MNHEY, CDR2 SVGEGT. With 6 bases removed from V and 8 bases from J, the gap between germline ends came to 19 bases. This CDR3 has 15 residues. CDR3 residues: CASSLFGGPRGELFF. The CDR3, as DNA: TGTGCCAGCAGCCTTTTCGGCGGGCCCCGAGGGGAGCTGTTTTTT.

The chain recombines TRBV19 with TRBJ2-1; 9 nucleotides align to TRBD1. There are 14 residues in the CDR3. Germline CDR1 LNHDA, CDR2 SQIVND (reference sequence). Trimming removed 6 bases from V and 4 bases from J; junction bases left unmatched: 4. In DNA, the CDR3 is TGTGCCAGTAGGCTAGGGACAGGGTACAATGAGCAGTTCTTC. Translation: CASRLGTGYNEQFF. The variable domain in full, completed from reference TRBV19 and TRBJ2-1, reads DGGITQSPKYLFRKEGQNVTLSCEQNLNHDAMYWYRQDPGQGLRLIYYSQIVNDFQKGDIAEGYSVSREKKESFPLTVTSAQKNPTAFYLCASRLGTGYNEQFFGPGTRLTVL.

J is TRBJ1-3 and V is TRBV25-1; 8 bases agree with TRBD1. The V gene end was trimmed by 2 bases and the J gene end by 0 bases; junction bases not matched to a gene: 6. Germline CDR1 reads MGHDK; CDR2 reads SYGVNS. This CDR3 has 17 residues. The CDR3, as DNA: TGTGCCAGCAGTGAACATCAGGGGGCAAACTCTGGAAACACCATATATTTT. Protein sequence: CASSEHQGANSGNTIYF.

The CDR3, as DNA: TGTGCCAGCAGCTACGGGGGGGCCAGGAACGAGCAGTACTTC. Translating gives CASSYGGARNEQYF. The J gene is TRBJ2-7, the V gene TRBV3-1 (or the pseudogene TRBV3-2); 8 bases fit TRBD2. This CDR3 has 14 amino acids. Germline CDR1 LGHDT, CDR2 YNNKEL (reference sequence). Trimming cost V 5 bases and J 5 bases; bases outside gene matches: 8.

This chain uses TRBV5-4 with TRBJ1-2; D gene uncertain. The CDR3 is made up of 14 amino acids. V lost 5 bases and J 8 bases, leaving 19 bases between the germline ends. Per the germline V gene, CDR1 is SGHNT and CDR2 is YYREEE (reference sequence). The CDR3 coding sequence is TGTGCCAGCAGTCTTGTGGACGGGGAGGGAGGCTACACCTTC. It codes for CASSLVDGEGGYTF.

This chain joins TRBV9 and TRBJ1-1; the D gene is possibly TRBD1 (6 bases). CDR1 is SGDLS and CDR2 is YYNGEE in the germline V gene. This CDR3 contains 15 residues. V lost 3 bases to trimming and J lost 0 bases, with 12 bases between them. The CDR3 DNA is TGTGCCAGCAGCGCTCAGGGGATTTTGAACACTGAAGCTTTCTTT. Amino acid sequence: CASSAQGILNTEAFF.

The CDR3 DNA reads as TGTGCCAGCAGTGCCCTAGCGGGGGGTCGAACAGATACGCAGTATTTT. Amino acid sequence: CASSALAGGRTDTQYF. The chain links TRBV6-4 to TRBJ2-3, with 11 bases aligning to TRBD2. Germline V lookup: CDR1 MRHNA, CDR2 SNTAGT. V was clipped by 4 bases and J by 3 bases; unmatched bases: 6. The CDR3 is 16 amino acids.

The chain couples TRBV5-6 to TRBJ1-6; 8 nucleotides line up with TRBD1. The V gene's germline CDR1 is SGHDT and CDR2 YYEEEE. CDR3 size: 16 residues. The J segment lost 3 bases and the V segment lost 1 base, leaving 3 bases of the junction unmatched. This CDR3 reads CASSLNRGFYNSPLHF. The CDR3 bases are TGTGCCAGCAGCTTGAACAGGGGGTTCTATAATTCACCCCTCCACTTT.

V usage is TRBV19 and J usage is TRBJ1-2; D is possibly TRBD1 (6 bases). The CDR3 extends over 13 amino acids. V lost 7 bases and J lost 2, with 11 bases in between. CDR1 and CDR2 (germline): LNHDA, SQIVND (reference sequence). The chain's CDR3 is CASTGGGNYGYTF. The CDR3 DNA reads TGTGCCAGTACCGGCGGGGGCAACTATGGCTACACCTTC.

This chain links TRBV4-1 with TRBJ1-6; TRBD1 matches at 7 bases. The CDR3 is 15 residues long. Germline trimming cut 0 bases from V and 6 bases from J; bases unmatched to any gene: 2. CDR1 is MGHRA, CDR2 YSYEKL, per germline. For the CDR3, the DNA is TGCGCCAGCAGCCAAGAAAGGGGGCTTAATTCACCCCTCCACTTT. The encoded protein is CASSQERGLNSPLHF.

The rearrangement uses TRBV5-6 and TRBJ2-3; no definite D call. V was cut by 3 bases and J by 6 bases, with 8 bases left in between. This CDR3 region has 12 residues. Germline CDR1 and CDR2: SGHDT and YYEEEE. CDR3 coding DNA: TGTGCCAGCAGCTCTAATTCCGATACGCAGTATTTT. Amino acids: CASSSNSDTQYF.

This chain connects TRBV18 to TRBJ1-1, with D maybe TRBD1 (5 bases). CDR3 size: 13 residues. CDR1 is KGHSH, CDR2 LQKENI, per germline. Deletions cut 3 bases from V and 6 bases from J, with 11 bases between. The CDR3 nucleotides are TGTGCCAGCTCACCTGGGGCAGCCGCTGAAGCTTTCTTT. Protein: CASSPGAAAEAFF.

This clone was seen a few times. The chain couples TRBV20-1 to TRBJ1-1, with 7 nucleotides matching TRBD1. V shed 3 bases and J 5 bases; nucleotides not matched to a gene: 9. There are 14 residues in the CDR3. Germline lookup yields CDR1 DFQATT and CDR2 SNEGSKA (reference sequence). CDR3 loop: CSASRPGGRTEAFF. The CDR3 DNA is TGCAGTGCTAGTCGCCCAGGGGGAAGGACTGAAGCTTTCTTT.

This clone occurred once. The rearrangement joins TRBV5-1 to TRBJ2-1, with 10 bases fitting TRBD1. V lost 4 bases and J lost 4; bases outside the gene matches: 8. Germline loops: CDR1 SGHRS, CDR2 YFSETQ. This CDR3 is 16 amino acids long. CDR3 loop: CASSQRQGAKYNEQFF. CDR3 nucleotides: TGCGCCAGCAGCCAAAGACAGGGGGCTAAGTACAATGAGCAGTTCTTC.

The rearrangement joins TRBV18 to TRBJ1-1; 10 bases map to TRBD1. Per the germline V gene, CDR1 is KGHSH and CDR2 is LQKENI. This CDR3 spans 15 amino acids. V lost 3 bases, J lost 5 bases, and 6 bases stayed unmatched. The CDR3 here is CASSPPGQGTTEAFF. The CDR3 DNA reads as TGTGCCAGCTCACCGCCGGGACAGGGGACAACTGAAGCTTTCTTT.

The rearrangement joins TRBV7-9 to TRBJ1-1, with D maybe TRBD1 (5 bases). With 5 bases removed from V and 3 bases from J, the gap between germline ends came to 16 bases. Germline CDR1 reads SEHNR; CDR2 reads FQNEAQ (reference sequence). The length of the CDR3 is 15 residues. CDR3 sequence (DNA): TGTGCCAGCAGCCCCAGCGGGGGTTGGGACACTGAAGCTTTCTTT. It codes for CASSPSGGWDTEAFF. The full variable domain, completed using reference TRBV7-9 and TRBJ1-1, is DTGVSQNPRHKITKRGQNVTFRCDPISEHNRLYWYRQTLGQGPEFLTYFQNEAQLEKSRLLSDRFSAERPKGSFSTLEIQRTEQGDSAMYLCASSPSGGWDTEAFFGQGTRLTVV.

The chain joins TRBV5-1 to TRBJ1-1; D not certain. Germline-derived CDR1 and CDR2 are SGHRS and YFSETQ. Between the trimmed V and J ends, which lost 6 bases and 7 bases, there was a span of 19 bases. CDR3 length: 14 residues. The CDR3 reads CASTRGTLNGEAFF. The CDR3 DNA reads TGCGCCAGCACACGGGGTACGTTGAACGGTGAAGCTTTCTTT. Together with reference TRBV5-1 and TRBJ1-1, the CDR3 gives the full variable domain: KAGVTQTPRYLIKTRGQQVTLSCSPISGHRSVSWYQQTPGQGLQFLFEYFSETQRNKGNFPGRFSGRQFSNSRSEMNVSTLELGDSALYLCASTRGTLNGEAFFGQGTRLTVV.

The gene calls are TRBV5-1 and TRBJ2-5; D may be TRBD1 (5 bases). This CDR3 region has 16 residues. Germline-derived CDR1 and CDR2 are SGHRS and YFSETQ. V shed 0 bases and J shed 1 base, with 13 bases lying between them. This CDR3 is CASSLGPAGAQETQYF. In DNA form, the CDR3 reads TGCGCCAGCAGCTTGGGGCCGGCTGGGGCCCAAGAGACCCAGTACTTC.

This rearrangement joins TRBV19 to TRBJ2-7, with 7 nucleotides matching TRBD1. Germline V gives CDR1 LNHDA, CDR2 SQIVND (reference sequence). The CDR3 is made up of 14 amino acids. The ends lost 7 bases at V and 2 bases at J; junction bases unmatched: 8. CDR3 nucleotide sequence: TGTGCCAGTAAAGGGGGCAGGACACCCTACGAGCAGTACTTC. It codes for CASKGGRTPYEQYF.

The rearrangement links TRBV6-5 to TRBJ2-1; D is possibly TRBD2 (6 bases). Trimming left V 2 bases short and J 0 bases short, with 8 bases between. The germline V gene has CDR1 MNHEY and CDR2 SVGAGI. CDR3 size: 15 residues. In nucleotides, the CDR3 is TGTGCCAGCAGTTACGACGGGAGCTCCTACAATGAGCAGTTCTTC. Amino acids: CASSYDGSSYNEQFF.

V usage is TRBV18 and J usage is TRBJ1-3; D may be TRBD1 (5 bases). Germline loops: CDR1 KGHSH, CDR2 LQKENI. V was trimmed by 7 bases and J by 0 bases, leaving 19 bases between them. This CDR3 is 17 amino acids long. CDR3 region: CASCGAITPSSGNTIYF. CDR3 in DNA: TGTGCCAGCTGTGGGGCGATCACGCCCAGCTCTGGAAACACCATATATTTT.

The chain recombines TRBV2 with TRBJ2-1, with 12 bases lining up with TRBD2. Trimming cost V 4 bases and J 4 bases; bases outside gene matches: 2. CDR3 length: 15 residues. The V gene's germline CDR1 is SNHLY and CDR2 FYNNEI. The CDR3: CASSVTSGGYNEQFF. The CDR3 DNA reads as TGTGCCAGCAGTGTGACTAGCGGGGGATACAATGAGCAGTTCTTC.

The chain has TRBV18 and TRBJ1-1; 8 bases agree with TRBD1. The CDR3 has 16 residues. Germline trimming cut 0 bases from V and 0 bases from J; bases unmatched to any gene: 3. In germline, CDR1 is KGHSH, CDR2 LQKENI. In DNA, the CDR3 is TGTGCCAGCTCACCACCAACAGGGGGAATGAACACTGAAGCTTTCTTT. Translation: CASSPPTGGMNTEAFF.